Listed below are T cell receptor beta chains from one sample, sequenced in a study of blood T cell repertoires in COVID-19. The assay was immunoSEQ multiplex PCR, and TCRdb's table has in-frame clones only and misses some. Among 200,000 to 300,000 clones listed, around four fifths were seen once. The specimen was peripheral blood. The source of these receptors is a woman aged 60 to 75 with active or convalescent COVID-19. CDR3s include the opening cysteine and the closing phenylalanine or tryptophan. The D gene is left open where the match is weak. Some rows have no size entry. The others give once, few or many, or a class for an expanded clone.

D	V	J	length	size	DNA	CDR3
.	TRBV5-5	TRBJ2-5	14	once	TGTGCCAGCAGCTTGGTCACAATCGGGAGAACCCAGTACTTC	CASSLVTIGRTQYF
TRBD2	TRBV4-1	TRBJ2-3	18	.	TGCGCCAGCAGCCAAGAGGGTATAGCGGGGGGGCCCGGGGATACGCAGTATTTT	CASSQEGIAGGPGDTQYF
.	TRBV7-2	TRBJ1-2	15	.	TGTGCCAGCAGCCCCCGGAACAGCTTGAACTATGGCTACACCTTC	CASSPRNSLNYGYTF
.	TRBV7-9	TRBJ1-2	14	.	TGTGCCAGCAGTTTCACAGGGCTGGGGTATGGCTACACCTTC	CASSFTGLGYGYTF
TRBD2	TRBV30	TRBJ2-3	15	.	TGTGCCTGGAGTGCGCAGGCGGGGGGGCCAGATACGCAGTATTTT	CAWSAQAGGPDTQYF
.	TRBV12-3/TRBV12-4	TRBJ1-2	13	.	TGTGCCAGCAGATCTGGGACAAAATTCGGCTACACCTTC	CASRSGTKFGYTF
.	TRBV27	TRBJ1-5	15	.	TGTGCCAGCAGTTTAAGGGGTGGGGGCTATCAGCCCCAGCATTTT	CASSLRGGGYQPQHF
.	TRBV7-9	TRBJ1-3	16	.	TGTGCCAGCAGCTTAGCGCTAGGAGGGGCTGGAAACACCATATATTTT	CASSLALGGAGNTIYF
.	TRBV29-1	TRBJ2-1	13	.	TGCAGCGCCGAAAACGGACAGTCATATGAGCAGTTCTTC	CSAENGQSYEQFF
.	TRBV5-1	TRBJ1-2	15	.	TGCGCCAGCAGCTTGAGAACAGCAACTAACTATGGCTACACCTTC	CASSLRTATNYGYTF
TRBD2	TRBV7-6	TRBJ2-3	15	.	TGTGCCAGCAGCTTGGTAGCGGGGAGGGTAGATACGCAGTATTTT	CASSLVAGRVDTQYF
.	TRBV13	TRBJ1-2	14	.	TGTGCCAGCAGCTTAGCAGGGCGATACTATGGCTACACCTTC	CASSLAGRYYGYTF
.	TRBV2	TRBJ1-2	12	.	TGTGCCAGTATGTTCGGGAACTATGGCTACACCTTC	CASMFGNYGYTF
TRBD1	TRBV7-2	TRBJ1-1	14	.	TGTGCCAGCAGTCGACAGGGGGTGAACACTGAAGCTTTCTTT	CASSRQGVNTEAFF
.	TRBV12-3/TRBV12-4	TRBJ1-1	13	.	TGTGCCAGCAGTCCTAACTCTCCCGCAGAAGCTTTCTTT	CASSPNSPAEAFF
.	TRBV6-6	TRBJ2-3	15	few	TGTGCCAGCAGTTACTTGGGGGGAACAACAGATACGCAGTATTTT	CASSYLGGTTDTQYF
TRBD2	TRBV6-2/TRBV6-3	TRBJ2-7	13	.	TGTGCCAGCAGCCCGGGGGGTCCTCGGGAGCAGTACTTC	CASSPGGPREQYF
TRBD2	TRBV5-1	TRBJ2-1	14	.	TGCGCCAGCAGCTTGAGACTAGCGGTTGGTGAGCAGTTCTTC	CASSLRLAVGEQFF
.	TRBV30	TRBJ1-1	13	.	TGTGCCTGGAGTGTAGGGGGATCGGGTGGGGCTTTCTTT	CAWSVGGSGGAFF
TRBD1	TRBV7-2	TRBJ1-1	15	.	TGTGCCAGCAGCTTAGAAGGGACAGTGAACACTGAAGCTTTCTTT	CASSLEGTVNTEAFF
.	TRBV23-1	TRBJ1-1	17	.	TGCGCCAGCAGTCAAGAGGGGGACATTACCATGAACACTGAAGCTTTCTTT	CASSQEGDITMNTEAFF
TRBD1	TRBV7-2	TRBJ1-5	15	few	TGTGCCAGCAGCTCGGACAGGGATCGCAATCAGCCCCAGCATTTT	CASSSDRDRNQPQHF
.	TRBV6-6	TRBJ2-7	15	.	TGTGCCAGCAGTGGGAGGGGGGGGGTCTCCTACGAGCAGTACTTC	CASSGRGGVSYEQYF
TRBD1	TRBV9	TRBJ1-4	15	.	TGTGCCAGCAGCTCCCTGACAGGGGGGGATGAAAAACTGTTTTTT	CASSSLTGGDEKLFF
TRBD2	TRBV5-1	TRBJ2-5	16	.	TGCGCCAGCGACTTGGGTCTAGCGGGGAGCGGGGAGACCCAGTACTTC	CASDLGLAGSGETQYF
.	TRBV18	TRBJ2-1	16	.	TGTGCCAGCTCACCGGTGCGGGACAGCTCCTACAATGAGCAGTTCTTC	CASSPVRDSSYNEQFF
TRBD1	TRBV27	TRBJ1-2	16	.	TGTGCCAGCAGTTTATTTCCAGGGGGATCTAACTATGGCTACACCTTC	CASSLFPGGSNYGYTF
TRBD1	TRBV10-2	TRBJ1-2	13	.	TGCGCCAGCAGGGCTAACAGGGGCTATGGCTACACCTTC	CASRANRGYGYTF
.	TRBV11-2	TRBJ2-5	13	.	TGTGCCAGCAGCTTTGTAGGGGGAGAGACCCAGTACTTC	CASSFVGGETQYF
TRBD1	TRBV18	TRBJ2-7	13	.	TGTGCCAGCTCATCTAGACAGGGCCACGAGCAGTACTTC	CASSSRQGHEQYF
TRBD2	TRBV2	TRBJ2-2	15	.	TGTGCCAGCAAGAGCGGGGCCTACTCCACCGGGGAGCTGTTTTTT	CASKSGAYSTGELFF
.	TRBV7-3	TRBJ2-3	13	.	TGTGCCAGCAGCCCACCGGGAGAAGATACGCAGTATTTT	CASSPPGEDTQYF
TRBD1	TRBV10-2	TRBJ1-2	14	.	TGCGCCAGCAGTACAGGGGGCGGTGACTATGGCTACACCTTC	CASSTGGGDYGYTF
.	TRBV18	TRBJ2-7	14	.	TGTGCCAGCTCACCGGGACACAGCTCCTACGAGCAGTACTTC	CASSPGHSSYEQYF
.	TRBV6-5	TRBJ1-2	14	.	TGTGCCAGCAGGGCGGGGGGCAATGGGGATGGCTACACCTTC	CASRAGGNGDGYTF
TRBD2	TRBV9	TRBJ2-1	14	.	TGTGCCAGCAGCGTATCCAGCGGGGAGGGTGAGCAGTTCTTC	CASSVSSGEGEQFF
TRBD1	TRBV2	TRBJ1-1	20	.	TGTGCCAGCACCGTTTGGACCAACCCACCCATTGGACAGGGGAACACTGAAGCTTTCTTT	CASTVWTNPPIGQGNTEAFF
.	TRBV18	TRBJ1-5	15	.	TGTGCCAGCTCAGCACCCGGGACACAGAATCAGCCCCAGCATTTT	CASSAPGTQNQPQHF
.	TRBV7-8	TRBJ1-2	12	.	TGTGCCAGCAGCGTCTCCGACTATGGCTACACCTTC	CASSVSDYGYTF
TRBD2	TRBV5-4	TRBJ2-3	15	.	TGTGCCAGCAGTTATGGCGGGGGGGCCACAGATACGCAGTATTTT	CASSYGGGATDTQYF